The 6 T cell receptor beta chains reported below all come from one sample, sequenced in a study of blood T cell repertoires in COVID-19. The table came from immunoSEQ multiplex PCR; TCRdb's copy has only in-frame clones and leaves some out. The sample yields approximately 210,000 clones, 65% to 90% seen once. The sequencing sample was made of peripheral blood. The receptors originated from a human donor in a cohort sampled during active COVID-19.

This chain joins TRBV18 and TRBJ2-1; TRBD2 agrees at 8 bases. This CDR3 region has 17 residues. Trimming at V came to 6 bases and at J to 0 bases, leaving 10 bases not matched to a gene. CDR1 and CDR2 from the germline V gene are KGHSH and LQKENI. The CDR3, as DNA: TGTGCCAGCTCGACCCAAATAGCGGGGAGCTCCTACAATGAGCAGTTCTTC. This encodes CASSTQIAGSSYNEQFF.

This clone appeared a single time. The chain carries TRBV7-2 and TRBJ1-6; tentatively, D is TRBD1 (5 bases). Germline values: CDR1 SGHTA, CDR2 FQGNSA. CDR3 length: 15 residues. Trimming took 1 base from V and 4 from J, leaving 8 bases between them. Here the CDR3 DNA reads TGTGCCAGCAGCTTAGGGACATATTATAATTCACCCCTCCACTTT. Protein sequence: CASSLGTYYNSPLHF.

The chain uses TRBV6-2 or TRBV6-3 and TRBJ1-5; 9 nucleotides agree with TRBD1. CDR3 length equals 16 residues. In germline, CDR1 is MNHEY, CDR2 SVGEGT. Trimming at V came to 4 bases and at J to 3 bases, leaving 7 bases not matched to a gene. In nucleotides, the CDR3 is TGTGCCAGCAGTTCCCGCAGACAGGGGGTCAATCAGCCCCAGCATTTT. It specifies CASSSRRQGVNQPQHF.

This clone was recorded at least ten times. The chain carries TRBV4-3 and TRBJ1-1; TRBD1 aligns across 10 bases. Germline V lookup: CDR1 LGHNA, CDR2 YSLEER. CDR3 length: 15 amino acids. V shed 4 bases, J shed 1 base, and the junction held 3 bases outside the gene matches. CDR3: CASSLGDRGNTEAFF. The CDR3 DNA follows: TGCGCCAGCAGCCTCGGGGACAGGGGGAACACTGAAGCTTTCTTT.

The V call is TRBV6-5, the J call TRBJ2-1, with TRBD2 matching over 15 bases. The germline CDR1 and CDR2 sequences are MNHEY and SVGAGI. The CDR3 totals 14 residues. Trimming cost V 7 bases and J 7 bases; bases outside gene matches: 2. The CDR3 here is CASTGLAGGNEQFF. As DNA, the CDR3 is TGTGCCAGCACGGGACTAGCGGGAGGAAATGAGCAGTTCTTC.

In its sample, this clone was seen a few times. The chain couples TRBV12-3 or TRBV12-4 to TRBJ2-7; D unresolved. The CDR3 spans 12 residues. Trimming took off 5 bases at V and 4 bases at J, with 9 bases between the two ends. The CDR3 loop reads CASSADLYEQYF. Here the CDR3 DNA reads TGTGCCAGCAGTGCTGACTTGTACGAGCAGTACTTC.